The rows below give T cell receptor beta chains drawn from one sample of a study of blood T cell repertoires in COVID-19. TCRdb's table, derived via immunoSEQ multiplex PCR, lists solely in-frame clones and lacks some. The table has about 190,000 clones, around 83% seen once. The sequenced sample consisted of PBMCs or T cells enriched from blood (not recorded which). The receptors here all came from a woman aged 30 to 39 who had been exposed to COVID-19. Each CDR3 is given with its conserved first and last residue. The D gene is left open where the match is weak. The size of a clone is reported for some rows only, either as once, few or many, or as a class for expanded clones.

D gene: TRBD2; V gene: TRBV25-1; clone size: .; J gene: TRBJ2-3; CDR3 length: 17; CDR3 protein: CASSESPSGGVTDTQYF; CDR3 DNA: TGTGCCAGCAGTGAATCGCCTAGCGGGGGGGTCACAGATACGCAGTATTTT
D gene: .; V gene: TRBV7-6; clone size: once; J gene: TRBJ1-2; CDR3 length: 13; CDR3 protein: CASSWGGSAGYTF; CDR3 DNA: TGTGCCAGCAGCTGGGGAGGGTCGGCTGGCTACACCTTC
D gene: .; V gene: TRBV6-2/TRBV6-3; clone size: .; J gene: TRBJ2-7; CDR3 length: 14; CDR3 protein: CASSAYRDAYEQYF; CDR3 DNA: TGTGCCAGCAGCGCCTACAGGGACGCCTACGAGCAGTACTTC
D gene: .; V gene: TRBV6-5; clone size: .; J gene: TRBJ1-1; CDR3 length: 11; CDR3 protein: CASRAQGEAFF; CDR3 DNA: TGTGCCAGCAGAGCTCAGGGTGAAGCTTTCTTT
D gene: TRBD2; V gene: TRBV3-1/TRBV3-2; clone size: .; J gene: TRBJ2-5; CDR3 length: 14; CDR3 protein: CASSFFGGGETQYF; CDR3 DNA: TGTGCCAGCAGCTTTTTCGGGGGGGGAGAGACCCAGTACTTC
D gene: TRBD1; V gene: TRBV6-2/TRBV6-3; clone size: .; J gene: TRBJ1-2; CDR3 length: 17; CDR3 protein: CASSYSRETGDIYGYTF; CDR3 DNA: TGTGCCAGCAGTTACTCGAGAGAGACAGGGGACATCTATGGCTACACCTTC
D gene: .; V gene: TRBV27; clone size: .; J gene: TRBJ1-1; CDR3 length: 16; CDR3 protein: CASSLSPESSGTEAFF; CDR3 DNA: TGTGCCAGCAGTTTATCCCCCGAAAGCTCGGGTACTGAAGCTTTCTTT
D gene: .; V gene: TRBV15; clone size: .; J gene: TRBJ1-2; CDR3 length: 16; CDR3 protein: CATSRDRAGANYGYTF; CDR3 DNA: TGTGCCACCAGCAGAGATAGGGCAGGGGCGAACTATGGCTACACCTTC
D gene: TRBD2; V gene: TRBV11-2; clone size: .; J gene: TRBJ2-5; CDR3 length: 16; CDR3 protein: CASSPPGWGGDLTQYF; CDR3 DNA: TGTGCCAGCAGCCCCCCGGGATGGGGGGGAGATCTGACCCAGTACTTC
D gene: TRBD1; V gene: TRBV7-9; clone size: .; J gene: TRBJ1-6; CDR3 length: 17; CDR3 protein: CASSSRDRGRYNSPLHF; CDR3 DNA: TGTGCCAGCAGCTCCCGGGACAGGGGGCGTTATAATTCACCCCTCCACTTT